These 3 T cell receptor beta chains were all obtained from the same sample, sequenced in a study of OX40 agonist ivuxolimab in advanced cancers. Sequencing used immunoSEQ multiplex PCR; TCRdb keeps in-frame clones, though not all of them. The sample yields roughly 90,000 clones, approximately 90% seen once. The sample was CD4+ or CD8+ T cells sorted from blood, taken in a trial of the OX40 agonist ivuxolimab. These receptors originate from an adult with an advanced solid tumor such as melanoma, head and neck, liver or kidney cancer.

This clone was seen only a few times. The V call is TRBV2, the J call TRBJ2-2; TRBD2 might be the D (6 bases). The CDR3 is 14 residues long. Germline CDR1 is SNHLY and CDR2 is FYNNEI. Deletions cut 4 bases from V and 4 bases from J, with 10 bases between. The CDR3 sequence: CASSVRGFTGELFF. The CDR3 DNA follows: TGTGCCAGCAGTGTCCGGGGGTTCACCGGGGAGCTGTTTTTT.

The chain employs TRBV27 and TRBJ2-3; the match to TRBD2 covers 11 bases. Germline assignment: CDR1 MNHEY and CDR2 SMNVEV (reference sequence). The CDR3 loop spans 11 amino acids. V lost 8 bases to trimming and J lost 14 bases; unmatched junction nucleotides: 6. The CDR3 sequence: CASGPGLAAYF. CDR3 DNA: TGTGCCAGCGGACCGGGACTAGCGGCGTATTTT.

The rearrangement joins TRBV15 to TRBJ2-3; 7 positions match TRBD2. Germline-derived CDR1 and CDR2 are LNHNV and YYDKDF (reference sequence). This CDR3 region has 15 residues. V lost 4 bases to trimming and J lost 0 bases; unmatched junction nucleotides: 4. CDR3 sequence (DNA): TGTGCCACCAGCACACTAGCGCTGAGCACAGATACGCAGTATTTT. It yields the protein CATSTLALSTDTQYF.